This T cell receptor (beta chain) was captured by sequencing in a study of tumor and adjacent non-tumor tissue in lung cancer. Note on this clonotype: Its target is not known. One end of the junction is discordant with germline, which a read error may explain.

Study findings and constraints: Significantly higher TCR diversity was found in tumor than normal lung.

The CDR3 covers 14 residues. Per the germline V gene, CDR1 is SGHAT and CDR2 is FQDESV (reference sequence). This sample's RNA came from whole unsorted tissue. This non-tumor lung sample came from over 3 cm beyond the tumor edge. TCRbeta libraries were built with three rounds of nested PCR, modified from ARM-PCR. TCRdb analysed the multiplex PCR reads with MiXCR anew, one entry per CDR3 protein. The sample carries under 80,000 distinct CDR3 sequences, roughly 77% recorded once. What was sequenced was distant non-tumor lung tissue. The chain carries TRBV11-1 and TRBJ2-5; no clear D. The clonotype was recovered from a man between 60 and 70 years old with non-small cell lung cancer. The CDR3 reads CSSSKDTNQETQYF. CDR3 coding DNA: TGTTCCAGCAGCAAAGACACGAATCAAGAGACCCAGTACTTC.